Each of the 21 T cell receptor beta chains below was sequenced from the same sample in a study of OX40 agonist ivuxolimab in advanced cancers. Profiling relied on immunoSEQ multiplex PCR, and the TCRdb table lists in-frame clones only, not all of them. The repertoire has about 79,000 clones, roughly 94% of them found once; the top ten carry around 10%. The sample was CD4+ or CD8+ T cells sorted from blood, taken in a trial of the OX40 agonist ivuxolimab. These receptors originate from an adult with an advanced solid tumor such as melanoma, head and neck, liver or kidney cancer.

V gene TRBV13 combines with J gene TRBJ1-2; 8 bases line up with TRBD1. The CDR3 is 14 amino acids. J lost 8 bases, V lost 7 bases, and 12 bases had no gene match. Per the germline V gene, CDR1 is PRHDT and CDR2 is FYEKMQ (reference sequence). CDR3 nucleotide sequence: TGTGCCAGCATCAAATTTGTGACAGGGGTAGGCTACACCTTC. It encodes CASIKFVTGVGYTF.

The rearrangement joins TRBV5-6 to TRBJ1-4; perhaps TRBD1 as D (5 bases). The CDR3 loop spans 13 amino acids. The germline V and J ends were trimmed by 0 bases and 7 bases, with 7 bases remaining between them. Germline lookup yields CDR1 SGHDT and CDR2 YYEEEE. The CDR3 DNA reads as TGTGCCAGCAGCTTGGGGGGGAGTGAAAAACTGTTTTTT. Translation gives CASSLGGSEKLFF.

This clone showed up just a few times. The rearrangement links TRBV6-6 to TRBJ1-5; 8 nucleotides agree with TRBD1. Germline V lookup: CDR1 MNHNY, CDR2 SVGAGI (reference sequence). The CDR3 sequence is 15 residues long. Germline trimming cut 4 bases from V and 1 base from J; bases unmatched to any gene: 3. The CDR3 DNA reads as TGTGCCAGCAGTTCCAGGACAGGGAGCAATCAGCCCCAGCATTTT. It is translated as CASSSRTGSNQPQHF.

Concerning this clone itself: A read error may produce the germline difference seen at one junction end. The same CDR3 arises from other DNA sequences in this sample as well. The chain carries TRBV27 and TRBJ1-2, with 7 bases that match TRBD1. From germline, CDR1 is MNHEY and CDR2 SMNVEV (reference sequence). This CDR3 comprises 13 residues. CDR3 nucleotide sequence: TGTGCCAGCAGTCCGACAGGGAACTACGGCTACACCTTC. It specifies CASSPTGNYGYTF.

The J gene is TRBJ1-1, the V gene TRBV10-3; 7 nucleotides match TRBD1. The V gene's germline CDR1 is ENHRY and CDR2 SYGVKD. Trimming at V came to 3 bases and at J to 2 bases, leaving 6 bases not matched to a gene. This CDR3 is built from 15 residues. In DNA, the CDR3 is TGTGCCATCAGTGACCTAGGGACAGCCAACACTGAAGCTTTCTTT. Its translation is CAISDLGTANTEAFF.

The rearrangement uses TRBV9 and TRBJ2-3, with 11 bases fitting TRBD1. Trimming took 4 bases from V and 6 from J; bases not matched to a gene: 7. This CDR3 is built from 15 residues. The germline CDR1 and CDR2 sequences are SGDLS and YYNGEE. In DNA, the CDR3 is TGTGCCAGCAGCACAGGACAGGGGGCTTTTGATACGCAGTATTTT. Protein: CASSTGQGAFDTQYF.

This clone appeared once. The V gene is TRBV10-1, the J gene TRBJ1-1; the D gene is possibly TRBD1 (6 bases). Germline CDR1 is WNHNN and CDR2 is SYGVQD (reference sequence). V was cut by 5 bases and J by 3 bases, with 16 bases left in between. CDR3 length: 15 residues. CDR3 coding DNA: TGCGCCAGCAGTTCTCAGGGGCTGGGGGACACTGAAGCTTTCTTT. Its protein product is CASSSQGLGDTEAFF.

This clone was found once. The chain employs TRBV7-9 and TRBJ2-7; D possibly matches TRBD1 or TRBD2 (5 bases each). V lost 5 bases, J lost 2 bases, and 13 bases lay in between. The germline CDR1 and CDR2 sequences are SEHNR and FQNEAQ (reference sequence). CDR3 length: 14 amino acids. CDR3 bases: TGTGCCAGCAGCCCCAGGGAGACCGCCTACGAGCAGTACTTC. It codes for CASSPRETAYEQYF. Based on the CDR3 plus reference TRBV7-9 and TRBJ2-7, the full variable domain is DTGVSQNPRHKITKRGQNVTFRCDPISEHNRLYWYRQTLGQGPEFLTYFQNEAQLEKSRLLSDRFSAERPKGSFSTLEIQRTEQGDSAMYLCASSPRETAYEQYFGPGTRLTVT.

The table lists this clone with a few counts. The V and J genes are TRBV6-1 and TRBJ1-6; D is uncertain. In germline, CDR1 is MNHNS, CDR2 SASEGT. The V end was cut by 3 bases, the J end by 7 bases, with 13 bases between. The CDR3 runs to 15 residues. This CDR3 is CASSEADGPNSPLHF. As DNA, the CDR3 is TGTGCCAGCAGTGAGGCAGACGGGCCCAATTCACCCCTCCACTTT.

The chain couples TRBV27 to TRBJ2-1; a weak D match, TRBD1 (5 bases). CDR1 is MNHEY and CDR2 is SMNVEV in the germline V gene (reference sequence). This CDR3 contains 15 residues. Trimming left V 2 bases short and J 2 bases short, with 10 bases between. The CDR3 protein is CASSLVGPTYNEQFF. CDR3 DNA sequence: TGTGCCAGCAGTTTAGTGGGGCCCACCTACAATGAGCAGTTCTTC.

This clone was seen only once. The V and J genes are TRBV9 and TRBJ1-2; D perhaps matches TRBD1 (5 bases). Germline assignment: CDR1 SGDLS and CDR2 YYNGEE. V gave up 1 base and J gave up 4 bases, with 17 bases separating them. The CDR3 is made up of 16 amino acids. The CDR3 DNA follows: TGTGCCAGCAGCGTAATAGGGGCAGGGAGTAGCTATGGCTACACCTTC. It is translated as CASSVIGAGSSYGYTF.

The chain has TRBV11-2 and TRBJ1-4; TRBD1 matches 7 bases. Germline lookup yields CDR1 SGHAT and CDR2 FQNNGV. The CDR3 contains 14 residues. Trimming cost V 5 bases and J 7 bases; bases outside gene matches: 7. CDR3 loop: CASSPQGWGEKLFF. The CDR3 region has the DNA TGTGCCAGCAGCCCACAGGGGTGGGGTGAAAAACTGTTTTTT.

The chain recombines TRBV6-1 with TRBJ2-3; D gene unclear. The CDR3 spans 11 residues. Trimming shortened V by 6 bases and J by 2 bases, and 3 bases separated the two germline ends. Looked up from germline, CDR1 is MNHNS and CDR2 is SASEGT. The CDR3 DNA follows: TGTGCCAGCAGGATCACAGATACGCAGTATTTT. Amino acid sequence: CASRITDTQYF.

The rearrangement uses TRBV10-2 and TRBJ1-1; D is ambiguous. CDR1 and CDR2 from the germline V gene are WSHSY and SAAADI. This CDR3 has 12 amino acids. V lost 6 bases and J 0 bases, leaving 5 bases between the germline ends. The CDR3 protein is CASRGLNTEAFF. As DNA, the CDR3 is TGCGCCAGCAGAGGGCTGAACACTGAAGCTTTCTTT.

In its sample, this clone was seen once. This chain joins TRBV7-9 and TRBJ2-5; no reliable D call. With the DNA end fitting TRBJ2-7 better, the J assignment may be wrong. The CDR3 spans 11 residues. Germline assignment: CDR1 SEHNR and CDR2 FQNEAQ (reference sequence). CDR3 amino acids: CASSLSYEQYF. In DNA form, the CDR3 reads TGTGCCAGCAGCTTGAGCTACGAGCAGTACTTC.

The chain joins TRBV2 to TRBJ1-2; maybe TRBD1 (5 bases). This CDR3 is built from 14 residues. Germline CDR1 and CDR2: SNHLY and FYNNEI. Trimming removed 4 bases from V and 6 bases from J, with 15 bases in between. CDR3 DNA sequence: TGTGCCAGCAGTGTGGGGCACGTGGCGAATGGCTACACCTTC. This encodes CASSVGHVANGYTF.

The chain is built from TRBV6-5 and TRBJ2-3, with 8 bases identical to TRBD1. This CDR3 has 15 residues. Germline CDR1 and CDR2: MNHEY and SVGAGI. V lost 6 bases to trimming and J lost 5 bases; unmatched junction nucleotides: 10. The CDR3 loop reads CASSRQGTSGDTQYF. The CDR3 region has the DNA TGTGCCAGCAGCCGACAGGGGACCTCAGGAGATACGCAGTATTTT.

V and J are TRBV27 and TRBJ1-1; D remains ambiguous. V was clipped by 9 bases and J by 1 base, with 9 bases between them. There are 12 residues in the CDR3. Germline V lookup: CDR1 MNHEY, CDR2 SMNVEV (reference sequence). Here the CDR3 reads CASREGNTEAFF. CDR3 nucleotides: TGTGCCAGTCGGGAGGGGAACACTGAAGCTTTCTTT.

J is TRBJ2-1 and V is TRBV28; TRBD1 matches 8 bases. J gave up 3 bases and V 7 bases, and 8 bases lay outside the gene matches. The CDR3 consists of 15 residues. Germline assignment: CDR1 MDHEN and CDR2 SYDVKM. The CDR3, as DNA: TGTGCCAGCAAAATGGGACAGGCTAACTACAATGAGCAGTTCTTC. Amino acid sequence: CASKMGQANYNEQFF.

This chain connects TRBV28 to TRBJ2-1, with unresolved D. The length of the CDR3 is 13 residues. V was trimmed by 3 bases and J by 4 bases, leaving 7 bases between them. Germline V gene sequence: CDR1 MDHEN, CDR2 SYDVKM. The CDR3 region is CASSLEGYNEQFF. The CDR3 region has the DNA TGTGCCAGCAGTTTGGAAGGGTACAATGAGCAGTTCTTC.

The chain combines TRBV11-2 with TRBJ2-3; tentatively, D is TRBD2 (5 bases). Germline lookup yields CDR1 SGHAT and CDR2 FQNNGV. V lost 1 base and J 5 bases, leaving 7 bases between the germline ends. This CDR3 contains 13 residues. The DNA for the CDR3 is TGTGCCAGCAGCTTAGGCAGCGGAGATACGCAGTATTTT. This sequence encodes CASSLGSGDTQYF.